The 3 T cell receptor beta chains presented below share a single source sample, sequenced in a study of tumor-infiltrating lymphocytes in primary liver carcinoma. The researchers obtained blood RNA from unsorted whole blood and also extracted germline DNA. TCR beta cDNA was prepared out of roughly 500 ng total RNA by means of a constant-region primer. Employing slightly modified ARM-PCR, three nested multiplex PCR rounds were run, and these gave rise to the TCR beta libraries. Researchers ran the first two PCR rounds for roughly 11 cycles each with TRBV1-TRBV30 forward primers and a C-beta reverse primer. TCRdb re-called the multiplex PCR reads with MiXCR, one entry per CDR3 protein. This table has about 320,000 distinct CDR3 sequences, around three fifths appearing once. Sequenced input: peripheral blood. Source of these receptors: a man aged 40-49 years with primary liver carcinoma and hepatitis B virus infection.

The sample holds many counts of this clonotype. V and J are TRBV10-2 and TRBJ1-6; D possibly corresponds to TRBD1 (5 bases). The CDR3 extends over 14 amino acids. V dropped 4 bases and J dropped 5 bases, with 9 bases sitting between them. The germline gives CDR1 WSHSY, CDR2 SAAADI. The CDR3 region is CASSVRGDNSPLHF. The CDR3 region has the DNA TGCGCCAGCAGTGTTCGAGGGGATAATTCACCCCTCCACTTT.

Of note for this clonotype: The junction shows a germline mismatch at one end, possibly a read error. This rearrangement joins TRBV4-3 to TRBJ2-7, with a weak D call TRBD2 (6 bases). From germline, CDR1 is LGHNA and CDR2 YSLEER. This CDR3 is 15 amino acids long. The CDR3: CTSSEDWASEYEQYF. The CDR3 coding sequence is TGCACCAGCAGCGAAGATTGGGCTAGCGAGTACGAGCAGTACTTC.

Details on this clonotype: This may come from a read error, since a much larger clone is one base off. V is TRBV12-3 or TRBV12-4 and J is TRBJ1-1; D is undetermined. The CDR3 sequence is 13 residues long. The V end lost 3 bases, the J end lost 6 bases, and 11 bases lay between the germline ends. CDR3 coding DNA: TGTGCCAGCAGTTTTGAGGATCTGGCTGAAGCTTTCTTT. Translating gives CASSFEDLAEAFF.